The clone carrying this TCR beta chain occurred many times. Deletions cut 6 bases from V and 8 bases from J, with 16 bases between. The length of the CDR3 is 14 residues. The data stem from a study of identical twins. TCRdb independently ran MiXCR on the 5' RACE reads; one entry per CDR3 protein. The sample records approximately 500,000 distinct CDR3 sequences, roughly 15% being singletons. These data were also reused for a study on yellow fever vaccine responses in identical twins.

The sample comprised CD4+ T cells sorted from blood. The sequence was collected from a woman aged 18-30 years in good health. This chain connects TRBV12-3 or TRBV12-4 to TRBJ1-4; D is possibly TRBD1 (6 bases). This CDR3 is CASSLGGAEEKLFF. The CDR3 DNA sequence: TGTGCCAGCAGCCTGGGGGGGGCAGAAGAAAAACTGTTTTTT.